Below, one T cell receptor beta chain is given with its context. The source of the sample is a study of blood T cell repertoires in COVID-19. Sequencing used immunoSEQ multiplex PCR; TCRdb keeps in-frame clones, though not all of them. The repertoire has fewer than 250,000 clones, just under 85% of them found once; the top ten carry around 5.5%. The CDR3 consists of 16 residues. The V end was cut by 3 bases, the J end by 2 bases, with 13 bases between. Per the germline V gene, CDR1 is LNHDA and CDR2 is SQIVND (reference sequence). The sequenced sample consisted of peripheral blood. The TCR originated in a woman aged 70 to 79 with active or convalescent COVID-19. This chain uses TRBV19 with TRBJ2-2; possible D gene TRBD2, 6 bases. CDR3 DNA sequence: TGTGCCAGTAGTATTAGCCTAGCGCTAAACACCGGGGAGCTGTTTTTT. This codes for CASSISLALNTGELFF.